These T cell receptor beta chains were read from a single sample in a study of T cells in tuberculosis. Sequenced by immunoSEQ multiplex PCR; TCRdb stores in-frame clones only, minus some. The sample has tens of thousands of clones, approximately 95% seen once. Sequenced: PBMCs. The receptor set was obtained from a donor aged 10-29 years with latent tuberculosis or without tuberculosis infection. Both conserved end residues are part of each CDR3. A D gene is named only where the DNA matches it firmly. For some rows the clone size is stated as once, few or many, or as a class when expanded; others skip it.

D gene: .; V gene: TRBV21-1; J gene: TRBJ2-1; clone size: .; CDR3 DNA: TGTGCCAGCAGCCCTAATTCCCCAGCGGGGGTCTACAATGAGCAGTTCTTC; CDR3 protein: CASSPNSPAGVYNEQFF
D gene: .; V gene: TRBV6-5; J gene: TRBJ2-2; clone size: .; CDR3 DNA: TGTGCCACCGGGAGCATCGGGGAGCTGTTTTTT; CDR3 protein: CATGSIGELFF
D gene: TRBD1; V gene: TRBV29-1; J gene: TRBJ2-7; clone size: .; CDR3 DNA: TGCAGCGCTGCGACAGGGGGTGTTTACGAGCAGTACTTC; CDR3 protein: CSAATGGVYEQYF
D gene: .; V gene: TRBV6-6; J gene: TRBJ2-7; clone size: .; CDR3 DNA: TGTGCCAGCGCCCGCTCAGGGGTTATGGACGAGCAGTACTTC; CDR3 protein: CASARSGVMDEQYF
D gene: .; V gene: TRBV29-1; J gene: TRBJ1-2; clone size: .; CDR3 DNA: TGCAGCGTTGAGCGGAACTATGGCTACACCTTC; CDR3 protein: CSVERNYGYTF
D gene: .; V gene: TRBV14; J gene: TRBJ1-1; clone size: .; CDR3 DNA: TGTGCCAGCAGCCATGACGGGCCTAGCGTCAACACTGAAGCTTTCTTT; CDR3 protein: CASSHDGPSVNTEAFF
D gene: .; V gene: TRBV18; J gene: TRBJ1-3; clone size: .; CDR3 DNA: TGTGCCAGCTCACCACCATCGGGCTCTGGAAACACCATATATTTT; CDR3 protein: CASSPPSGSGNTIYF
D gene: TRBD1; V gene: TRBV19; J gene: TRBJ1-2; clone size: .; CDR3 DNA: TGTGCCAGTAGCACCGGACCAAGGACAGGGCGCTACTATGGCTACACCTTC; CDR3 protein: CASSTGPRTGRYYGYTF
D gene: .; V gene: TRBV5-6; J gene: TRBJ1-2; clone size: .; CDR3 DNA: TGTGCCAGCAGCTTGGGGCCACTCGAGGATGGCTACACCTTC; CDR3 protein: CASSLGPLEDGYTF
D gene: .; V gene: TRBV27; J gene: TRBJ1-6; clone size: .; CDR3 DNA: TGTGCCAGCAGCCGACTATCCCTTGGGGCAGGGAGGATTAAGGATTCACCCCTCCACTTT; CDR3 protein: CASSRLSLGAGRIKDSPLHF
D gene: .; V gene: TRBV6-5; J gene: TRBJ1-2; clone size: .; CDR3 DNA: TGTGCCAGCAGTTATTCGAGGGGGTATGGCTACACCTTC; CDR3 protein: CASSYSRGYGYTF
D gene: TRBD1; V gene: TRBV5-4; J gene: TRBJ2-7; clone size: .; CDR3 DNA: TGTGCCAGCAGCCTCGGGACAGGGGGCTCCTACGAGCAGTACTTC; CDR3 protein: CASSLGTGGSYEQYF
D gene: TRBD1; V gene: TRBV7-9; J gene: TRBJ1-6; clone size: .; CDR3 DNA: TGTGCCAGCAGCCGCGGACAGGGACTCTCACCCCTCCACTTT; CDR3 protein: CASSRGQGLSPLHF
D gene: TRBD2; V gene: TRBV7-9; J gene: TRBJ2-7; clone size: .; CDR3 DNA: TGTGCCAGCAGCAAGCGGGAGAAATACGAGCAGTACTTC; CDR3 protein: CASSKREKYEQYF
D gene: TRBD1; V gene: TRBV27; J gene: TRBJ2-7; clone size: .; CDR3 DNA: TGTGCCAGCAGTTTAGCGGACAGGGGTTCCGAGCAGTACTTC; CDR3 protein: CASSLADRGSEQYF
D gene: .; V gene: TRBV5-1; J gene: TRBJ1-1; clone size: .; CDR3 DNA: TGCGCCAGCCGAGCGGGGTGGGGCGCTGAAGCTTTCTTT; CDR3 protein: CASRAGWGAEAFF
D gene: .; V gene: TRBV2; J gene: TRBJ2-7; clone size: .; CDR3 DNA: TGTGCCAGCAAGAGGGGGAAACCCTACGAGCAGTACTTC; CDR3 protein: CASKRGKPYEQYF
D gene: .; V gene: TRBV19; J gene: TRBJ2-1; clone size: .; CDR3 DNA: TGTGCCAGTAGTATGGGGAGGAATCGGGCGGCGTACAATGAGCAGTTCTTC; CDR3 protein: CASSMGRNRAAYNEQFF
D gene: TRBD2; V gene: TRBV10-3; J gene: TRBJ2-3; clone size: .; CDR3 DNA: TGTGCCATCAGTGAGTCATTACTAGCGGGGGCCCGGACAGATACGCAGTATTTT; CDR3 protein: CAISESLLAGARTDTQYF
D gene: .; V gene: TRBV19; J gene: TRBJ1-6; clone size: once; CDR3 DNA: TGTGCCAGCCAATCGGAGGCCGATTCACCCCTCCACTTT; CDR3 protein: CASQSEADSPLHF
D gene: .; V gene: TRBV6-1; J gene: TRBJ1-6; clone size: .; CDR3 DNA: TGTGCCAGCACCGTAGGGGGGGATTCACCCCTCCACTTT; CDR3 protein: CASTVGGDSPLHF
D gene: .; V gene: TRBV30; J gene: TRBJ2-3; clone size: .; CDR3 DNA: TGTGCCTGGAGGGGCCCGGGACTCCAACCAGATACGCAGTATTTT; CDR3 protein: CAWRGPGLQPDTQYF
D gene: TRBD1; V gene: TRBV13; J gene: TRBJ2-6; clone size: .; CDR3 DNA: TGTGCCAGCAGCGCTCGGGACAGGGTTCTTGCTGGGGCCAACGTCCTGACTTTC; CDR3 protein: CASSARDRVLAGANVLTF
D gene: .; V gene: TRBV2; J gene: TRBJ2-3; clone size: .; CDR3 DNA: TGTGCCAGCAGTGAAACGGGAGATACGCAGTATTTT; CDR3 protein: CASSETGDTQYF
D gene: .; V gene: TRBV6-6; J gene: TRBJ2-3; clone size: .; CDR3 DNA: TGTGCCAGCACAAATAGCGACTTAACGCAGTATTTT; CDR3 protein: CASTNSDLTQYF
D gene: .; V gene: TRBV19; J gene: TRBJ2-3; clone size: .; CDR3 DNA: TGTGCCAGTAGACTTGCGCAGTATTTT; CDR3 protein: CASRLAQYF
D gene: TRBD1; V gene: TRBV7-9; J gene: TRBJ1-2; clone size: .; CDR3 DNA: TGTGCCAGCAGCCGCGACAGGGTCGACTATGGCTACACCTTC; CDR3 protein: CASSRDRVDYGYTF
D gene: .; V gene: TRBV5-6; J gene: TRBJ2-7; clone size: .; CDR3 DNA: TGTGCCAGCAGCCGAGCCTACGAGCAGTACTTC; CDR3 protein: CASSRAYEQYF
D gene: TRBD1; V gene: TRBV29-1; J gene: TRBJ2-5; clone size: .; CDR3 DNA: TGCAGCGTTGAAGTACAGGGGCGCCAAGAGACCCAGTACTTC; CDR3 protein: CSVEVQGRQETQYF
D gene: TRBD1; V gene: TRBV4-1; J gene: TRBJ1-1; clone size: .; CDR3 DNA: TGCGCCAGCAGCCGACGACCGACAGGGGACACTGAAGCTTTCTTT; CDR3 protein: CASSRRPTGDTEAFF
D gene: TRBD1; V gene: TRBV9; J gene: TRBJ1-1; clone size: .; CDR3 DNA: TGTGCCAGCAGCGTAGGTCCCGGGACAGGGATCTGGTATCTAAACACTGAAGCTTTCTTT; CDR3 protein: CASSVGPGTGIWYLNTEAFF
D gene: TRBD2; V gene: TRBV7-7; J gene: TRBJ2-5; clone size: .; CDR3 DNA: TGTGCTAGCAGCCCGGGGACTAGCGGGAGGGCCTTGCAAGAGACCCAGTACTTC; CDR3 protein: CASSPGTSGRALQETQYF
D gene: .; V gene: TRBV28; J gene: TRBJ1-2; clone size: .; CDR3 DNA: TGTGCCAGTAGCCTTGGTCTCTCAAGGACTAACTATGGCTACACCTTC; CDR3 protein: CASSLGLSRTNYGYTF
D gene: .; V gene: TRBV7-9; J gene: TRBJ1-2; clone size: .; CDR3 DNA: TGTGCCAGCAGCTTAGGCCTAGGGGGAGGGAATGGCTACACCTTC; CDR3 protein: CASSLGLGGGNGYTF
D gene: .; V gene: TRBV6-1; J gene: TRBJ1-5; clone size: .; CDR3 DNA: TGTGCCAGCAGCCTAACAGGGTATGACAATCAGCCCCAGCATTTT; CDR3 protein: CASSLTGYDNQPQHF
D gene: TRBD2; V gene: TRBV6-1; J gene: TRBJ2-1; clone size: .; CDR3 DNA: TGTGCCAGCAGTTTCCTAGCGGGAGAGGTCGTTGAGCAGTTCTTC; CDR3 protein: CASSFLAGEVVEQFF
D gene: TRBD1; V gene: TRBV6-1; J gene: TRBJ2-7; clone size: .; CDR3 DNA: TGTGCCAGCAGTGAAGTGGGACAGCTCTACGAGCAGTACTTC; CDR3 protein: CASSEVGQLYEQYF